This T cell receptor beta chain stems from a study of blood T cell repertoires in COVID-19. Libraries were prepared by immunoSEQ multiplex PCR; TCRdb keeps only in-frame clonotypes and omits some of them. The data hold 200,000 to 300,000 clones, with more than 75% observed a single time. After removal of 6 bases from V and 5 bases from J, the junction contained 5 bases not matched to a gene. The CDR3 length is 13 residues. CDR1 is SNHLY, CDR2 FYNNEI, per germline. The rearrangement joins TRBV2 to TRBJ1-1; 8 bases map to TRBD1. The sample comprised peripheral blood. The receptor was isolated from a woman aged 80 or over with COVID-19, enrolled during active disease. The CDR3 region has the DNA TGTGCCAGCAGAGGACAGGGATTGACTGAAGCTTTCTTT. It encodes CASRGQGLTEAFF.